The 23 T cell receptor beta chains listed next were all sequenced from one sample in a study of T-cell reconstitution after alpha-beta-depleted transplantation in children (TCRdb year 2016). Libraries came from PCR. TCRdb names Illumina HiSeq 2500 as the instrument used. TCR library preparation used molecular barcoding, with unique molecular identifiers applied to normalize quantification of the TCRbeta repertoire. Using fastp at Q25 and MiXCR, TCRdb reprocessed the public reads and kept productive beta chains. Each CDR3 protein appears once, grouped with its most common genes and DNA. Here the sample has about 640,000 distinct CDR3 sequences; roughly 15% occur a single time. Approximately 1% of the sample is in the top ten clones. This specimen was PBMCs from the stem cell graft donor, taken from the stem cell graft. The receptors here all came from a human donor who donated a stem cell graft to a child with acute myeloid leukemia.

V gene TRBV7-3 combines with J gene TRBJ1-1, with 10 bases identical to TRBD1. After removal of 5 bases from V and 2 bases from J, the junction contained 5 bases not matched to a gene. The CDR3 covers 15 residues. Germline assignment: CDR1 SGHTA and CDR2 FQGTGA. DNA of the CDR3: TGTGCCAGCAGCCCCGGGGACAGGGGTAACACTGAAGCTTTCTTT. Its protein is CASSPGDRGNTEAFF.

As to this clonotype: A read error may explain this, as a much larger clone is one base away. The rearrangement uses TRBV20-1 and TRBJ2-3, with TRBD2 matching 14 bases. The length of the CDR3 is 15 residues. Germline V gene data show CDR1 as DFQATT and CDR2 as SNEGSKA (reference sequence). The CDR3 sequence: CSARVGLAGGDRQYF. The CDR3 bases are TGCAGTGCTAGAGTCGGACTAGCGGGGGGAGATAGGCAGTATTTT.

The CDR3 sequence is CAWRVDRGHQTQYF. CDR3 DNA: TGTGCCTGGAGAGTGGACAGGGGGCATCAGACCCAGTACTTC. The V and J genes are TRBV30 and TRBJ2-5; 11 bases are shared with TRBD1. Germline values: CDR1 GTSNPN, CDR2 SVGIG (reference sequence). J was trimmed by 6 bases and V by 3 bases; bases with no gene match: 6. The CDR3 totals 14 residues.

This chain joins TRBV5-1 and TRBJ2-2; D gene uncertain. Germline V gives CDR1 SGHRS, CDR2 YFSETQ. Deletions cut 0 bases from V and 0 bases from J, with 9 bases between. This CDR3 contains 16 residues. DNA of the CDR3: TGCGCCAGCAGCTTGGAGGTCAGCACGAACACCGGGGAGCTGTTTTTT. Protein: CASSLEVSTNTGELFF.

This clonotype was counted at least ten times. The V call is TRBV12-3 or TRBV12-4, the J call TRBJ2-3; TRBD1 agrees at 9 bases. With 3 bases clipped from V and 0 bases from J, the junction kept 4 bases outside the gene matches. The CDR3 runs to 16 residues. In nucleotides, the CDR3 is TGTGCCAGCAGTTTTGGGACAGGGTCTAGCACAGATACGCAGTATTTT. This gives the protein CASSFGTGSSTDTQYF.

This clonotype was seen many times. The rearrangement uses TRBV29-1 and TRBJ2-7, with 9 positions matching TRBD1. This CDR3 has 16 amino acids. CDR1 and CDR2 from the germline V gene are SQVTM and ANQGSEA. V dropped 3 bases and J dropped 4; count of bases not matched to a gene: 13. The CDR3 sequence is CSVDGVRGQGNYEQYF. DNA of the CDR3: TGCAGCGTTGATGGGGTCAGGGGACAGGGCAATTACGAGCAGTACTTC.

Only a few counts were recorded for this clonotype. The CDR3 DNA follows: TGTGCCAGCAATAGGCCGGGACCGCCGAACACTGAAGCTTTCTTT. Amino acid sequence: CASNRPGPPNTEAFF. This chain uses TRBV12-3 or TRBV12-4 with TRBJ1-1, with D perhaps TRBD1 (5 bases). V dropped 7 bases and J dropped 1 base, with 16 bases sitting between them. CDR3 size: 15 residues.

The table lists this clonotype with a few counts. The V gene is TRBV4-3, the J gene TRBJ2-3, with 11 bases aligning to TRBD2. The CDR3 length is 16 residues. The J segment lost 0 bases and the V segment lost 6 bases, leaving 5 bases of the junction unmatched. Germline lookup yields CDR1 LGHNA and CDR2 YSLEER. CDR3 loop: CASRPTSGASTDTQYF. CDR3 nucleotides: TGCGCCAGCAGACCGACTAGCGGGGCTAGCACAGATACGCAGTATTTT.

This clonotype appeared many times. This rearrangement joins TRBV20-1 to TRBJ2-6, with a possible D match to TRBD1 (6 bases). The V end lost 0 bases, the J end lost 4 bases, and 13 bases lay between the germline ends. Germline loops: CDR1 DFQATT, CDR2 SNEGSKA (reference sequence). The CDR3 has 16 residues. The DNA of the CDR3 is TGCAGTGCTAGAGATTACAGGGTTTCAGGGGCCAACGTCCTGACTTTC. Translation gives CSARDYRVSGANVLTF.

The V call is TRBV4-1, the J call TRBJ2-7, with a possible D match to TRBD1 (5 bases). V was pared by 0 bases and J by 7 bases, with 10 bases between. This CDR3 comprises 13 residues. Germline V gene lookup returns CDR1 MGHRA and CDR2 YSYEKL. Written as DNA, the CDR3 is TGCGCCAGCAGCCAAGAAGGGAAGGGGGAGCAGTACGTC. Amino acid sequence: CASSQEGKGEQYV.

This clonotype was counted a few times. The chain uses TRBV5-6 and TRBJ1-2; possibly TRBD1 for D (6 bases). V lost 3 bases, J lost 4 bases, and 19 bases lay in between. The V gene's germline CDR1 is SGHDT and CDR2 YYEEEE. CDR3 size: 16 residues. The CDR3 nucleotides are TGTGCCAGCAGCTACCCTGGGGGGGCAATTGGCTATGGCTACACCTTC. Its protein is CASSYPGGAIGYGYTF.

In its sample, this clonotype was seen a few times. The V and J genes are TRBV5-6 and TRBJ1-2; perhaps TRBD1 as D (5 bases). Germline CDR1 SGHDT, CDR2 YYEEEE. This CDR3 contains 14 residues. The germline V and J ends were trimmed by 5 bases and 2 bases, with 13 bases remaining between them. The CDR3 here is CASRYRDGNYGYTF. DNA for the CDR3: TGTGCCAGCAGATATAGGGACGGAAACTATGGCTACACCTTC. Based on the CDR3 plus reference TRBV5-6 and TRBJ1-2, the full variable domain is DAGVTQSPTHLIKTRGQQVTLRCSPKSGHDTVSWYQQALGQGPQFIFQYYEEEERQRGNFPDRFSGHQFPNYSSELNVNALLLGDSALYLCASRYRDGNYGYTFGSGTRLTVV.

This clonotype occurred a few times. The chain is built from TRBV5-1 and TRBJ2-3, with D perhaps matching TRBD2 (6 bases). V was trimmed by 4 bases and J by 0 bases, leaving 12 bases between them. Per the germline V gene, CDR1 is SGHRS and CDR2 is YFSETQ. The CDR3 covers 15 residues. The CDR3 loop reads CASSTASVSTDTQYF. CDR3 DNA sequence: TGCGCCAGCAGCACGGCTAGCGTCAGCACAGATACGCAGTATTTT.

This clonotype was found a few times. The chain combines TRBV7-7 with TRBJ2-5; D may be TRBD1 or TRBD2 (5 bases each). This CDR3 has 16 residues. Germline lookup yields CDR1 SSHAT and CDR2 FNYEAQ (reference sequence). V was trimmed by 4 bases and J by 2 bases, leaving 17 bases between them. Here the CDR3 DNA reads TGTGCCAGCAGCTCCCTTAGAGGGGTCAAGCAAGAGACCCAGTACTTC. It specifies CASSSLRGVKQETQYF.

V is TRBV5-5 and J is TRBJ1-6; D is uncertain. Per the germline V gene, CDR1 is SGHKS and CDR2 is YYEKEE (reference sequence). CDR3 size: 14 residues. Trimming took off 1 base at V and 2 bases at J, with 4 bases between the two ends. The CDR3 DNA reads TGTGCCAGCAGCTTGACGCCCTATAATTCACCCCTCCACTTT. Encoded protein: CASSLTPYNSPLHF.

This clonotype was counted ten times or more. V is TRBV6-5 and J is TRBJ1-1; no definite D call. V lost 2 bases to trimming and J lost 2 bases, with 6 bases between them. Looked up from germline, CDR1 is MNHEY and CDR2 is SVGAGI. The CDR3 covers 13 residues. As DNA, the CDR3 is TGTGCCAGCAGTTACGGCAGCAACACTGAAGCTTTCTTT. Translating gives CASSYGSNTEAFF.

This clonotype was detected only a few times. The chain uses TRBV6-2 or TRBV6-3 and TRBJ2-1; TRBD2 is a possible D gene (5 bases). Germline lookup yields CDR1 MNHEY and CDR2 SVGEGT. V lost 6 bases and J lost 1, with 10 bases in between. This CDR3 has 14 amino acids. The DNA for the CDR3 is TGTGCCAGCAGCCAAACGGGGTCCTACAATGAGCAGTTCTTC. This sequence encodes CASSQTGSYNEQFF.

This clonotype was found many times. The CDR3 sequence is CASSLRGFNQPQHF. CDR3 bases: TGTGCCAGCAGCCTCAGGGGTTTCAATCAGCCCCAGCATTTT. The rearrangement joins TRBV27 to TRBJ1-5; a possible D gene is TRBD1 (6 bases). With 6 bases removed from V and 3 bases from J, the gap between germline ends came to 12 bases. The CDR3 runs to 14 residues. Germline V lookup: CDR1 MNHEY, CDR2 SMNVEV (reference sequence).

J is TRBJ2-7 and V is TRBV7-9, with 8 bases aligning to TRBD1. This CDR3 has 14 residues. With V trimmed by 5 bases and J by 2 bases, 5 bases remained unmatched. Germline V lookup: CDR1 SEHNR, CDR2 FQNEAQ (reference sequence). The CDR3 bases are TGTGCCAGCAGCCACCGGGACAGGCCCTACGAGCAGTACTTC. It specifies CASSHRDRPYEQYF.

This clonotype has a count of ten or more. The chain uses TRBV12-3 or TRBV12-4 and TRBJ2-2, with D perhaps TRBD1 (7 bases). Trimming stripped 5 bases from V and 7 bases from J, with 11 bases between. The CDR3 loop spans 13 amino acids. The CDR3 protein is CASSPQGGGELFF. CDR3 in DNA: TGTGCCAGCAGTCCCCAGGGGGGCGGGGAGCTGTTTTTT.

This clonotype was observed at least ten times. The chain links TRBV20-1 to TRBJ2-1, with 7 bases fitting TRBD2. V gave up 1 base and J gave up 0 bases; unmatched junction bases: 6. The CDR3 spans 16 residues. Germline loops: CDR1 DFQATT, CDR2 SNEGSKA (reference sequence). This CDR3 reads CSARVSSGLSYNEQFF. CDR3 DNA sequence: TGCAGTGCTAGAGTGTCTAGCGGACTCTCCTACAATGAGCAGTTCTTC.

This clonotype showed up many times. The J gene is TRBJ2-3, the V gene TRBV20-1; 11 nucleotides align to TRBD1. The junction had 1 base not matched to a gene; V was cut back by 7 bases and J by 4 bases. The CDR3 has 12 residues. Germline-derived CDR1 and CDR2 are DFQATT and SNEGSKA (reference sequence). The CDR3 reads CSGGQGADTQYF. CDR3 sequence (DNA): TGCAGTGGGGGACAGGGGGCAGATACGCAGTATTTT.

The table lists this clonotype with many counts. The J gene is TRBJ2-7, the V gene TRBV7-9; 7 bases are a match to TRBD1. CDR1 is SEHNR and CDR2 is FQNEAQ in the germline V gene (reference sequence). The length of the CDR3 is 15 residues. V lost 4 bases to trimming and J lost 0 bases; unmatched junction nucleotides: 6. In nucleotides, the CDR3 is TGTGCCAGCAGCTCGTCCGGGACAGACTCCTACGAGCAGTACGTC. Translating it yields CASSSSGTDSYEQYV.